These T cell receptor beta chains were read from a single sample in a study of beta chain features in type 1 diabetes. Assay: immunoSEQ multiplex PCR; the TCRdb copy retains only in-frame clones and omits some. The table has 300,000 to 350,000 clones, over 7% seen once; the top ten hold roughly 1%. The source material was central memory CD4+ T cells from blood. The receptors were gathered from a man aged 25-40 years with type 1 diabetes. The CDR3 runs from the conserved cysteine through the conserved F or W. The D gene is left open where the match is weak. Clone size is shown for a subset of rows, as once, few, many or a class of expanded clone.

j_call: TRBJ1-1
clone_size: few
v_call: TRBV5-1
d_call: TRBD1
cdr3_nt: TGCGCCAGCAGCCCGGGACAGCCGAACACTGAAGCTTTCTTT
cdr3_aa: CASSPGQPNTEAFF

j_call: TRBJ1-6
clone_size: few
v_call: TRBV6-5
d_call: TRBD1
cdr3_nt: TGTGCCAGCAGTTACTCGACAGGGTATAATTCACCCCTCCACTTT
cdr3_aa: CASSYSTGYNSPLHF

j_call: TRBJ1-6
clone_size: -
v_call: TRBV21-1
d_call: -
cdr3_nt: TGTGCCAGCAGTCCCCCGGGACAGGGGTCCTGTAATTCACCCCTCCACTTT
cdr3_aa: CASSPPGQGSCNSPLHF

j_call: TRBJ1-2
clone_size: -
v_call: TRBV14
d_call: -
cdr3_nt: TGTGCCAGCAGCCAAGACGGATTCTATGGCTACACCTTC
cdr3_aa: CASSQDGFYGYTF

j_call: TRBJ1-1
clone_size: few
v_call: TRBV5-1
d_call: -
cdr3_nt: TGCGCCAGCAGCTCCACCATGAACACTGAAGCTTTCTTT
cdr3_aa: CASSSTMNTEAFF

j_call: TRBJ2-7
clone_size: many
v_call: TRBV10-3
d_call: TRBD1
cdr3_nt: TGTGCCACCAGTCCGGGACAGGAGTACGAGCAGTACTTC
cdr3_aa: CATSPGQEYEQYF

j_call: TRBJ2-7
clone_size: few
v_call: TRBV5-1
d_call: -
cdr3_nt: TGCGCCAGCAGCTTGGTAGGCGCAGGGCCCTACGAGCAGTACTTC
cdr3_aa: CASSLVGAGPYEQYF

j_call: TRBJ2-7
clone_size: -
v_call: TRBV7-6
d_call: -
cdr3_nt: TGTGCCAGCAGCAGGGTGGGTTACGAGCAGTACTTC
cdr3_aa: CASSRVGYEQYF

j_call: TRBJ2-7
clone_size: few
v_call: TRBV18
d_call: -
cdr3_nt: TGTGCCAGCTCATCCAACTCCTACGAGCAGTACTTC
cdr3_aa: CASSSNSYEQYF

j_call: TRBJ1-3
clone_size: many
v_call: TRBV6-5
d_call: -
cdr3_nt: TGTGCCAGCAGTCCGTCCGTGGGCTCTGGAAACACCATATATTTT
cdr3_aa: CASSPSVGSGNTIYF

j_call: TRBJ2-5
clone_size: few
v_call: TRBV6-5
d_call: -
cdr3_nt: TGTGCCAGCACCCCGAGGAAAGAGACCCAGTACTTC
cdr3_aa: CASTPRKETQYF

j_call: TRBJ2-3
clone_size: -
v_call: TRBV6-5
d_call: TRBD2
cdr3_nt: TGTGCCAGCACCCTAGCGGGTAGCACAGATACGCAGTATTTT
cdr3_aa: CASTLAGSTDTQYF

j_call: TRBJ1-4
clone_size: few
v_call: TRBV5-6
d_call: -
cdr3_nt: TGTGCCAGCCGCCGGGGCACCGAAAAACTGTTTTTT
cdr3_aa: CASRRGTEKLFF

j_call: TRBJ1-3
clone_size: few
v_call: TRBV30
d_call: -
cdr3_nt: TGTGCCTGGAGTTTCCGAAGCTCTGGAAACACCATATATTTT
cdr3_aa: CAWSFRSSGNTIYF

j_call: TRBJ1-2
clone_size: many
v_call: TRBV4-3
d_call: -
cdr3_nt: TGCGCCAGCAGCCATTCCCTCCTGGGCGCCTATGGCTACACCTTC
cdr3_aa: CASSHSLLGAYGYTF

j_call: TRBJ2-5
clone_size: few
v_call: TRBV7-2
d_call: TRBD2
cdr3_nt: TGTGCCAGCAGCTTAGGAGCGGGGGGGCAAGAGACCCAGTACTTC
cdr3_aa: CASSLGAGGQETQYF

j_call: TRBJ2-7
clone_size: -
v_call: TRBV7-9
d_call: -
cdr3_nt: TGTGCCAGCAGCTCATCTGCGAACTACGAGCAGTACTTC
cdr3_aa: CASSSSANYEQYF

j_call: TRBJ1-2
clone_size: -
v_call: TRBV4-3
d_call: TRBD1
cdr3_nt: TGCGCCAGCAGCCAGGATTACGGACAGGGGGCGGTTGGCTACACCTTC
cdr3_aa: CASSQDYGQGAVGYTF

j_call: TRBJ1-1
clone_size: many
v_call: TRBV7-2
d_call: -
cdr3_nt: TGTGCCAGCAGAGTGAACACTGAAGCTTTCTTT
cdr3_aa: CASRVNTEAFF

j_call: TRBJ2-5
clone_size: -
v_call: TRBV7-2
d_call: TRBD2
cdr3_nt: TGTGCCAGCAGCCTCGGACTAGCGGGTTCGGAGACCCAGTACTTC
cdr3_aa: CASSLGLAGSETQYF